The next 10 T cell receptor beta chains were all read from a single sample in a study of cytomegalovirus exposure and HLA in healthy donors. Generated by immunoSEQ multiplex PCR, the TCRdb table keeps only in-frame clones and is missing some. The sample holds some 130,000 clones, approximately 92% seen once. Sequenced: PBMCs. The receptors here all came from a woman in her late teens or twenties in good health and CMV-seronegative.

The V and J genes are TRBV7-3 and TRBJ2-1; TRBD2 is a possible D gene (7 bases). V was shortened by 0 bases and J by 8 bases, with 8 bases between the two germline ends. The CDR3 is 13 residues long. Germline CDR1 reads SGHTA; CDR2 reads FQGTGA. CDR3 sequence (DNA): TGTGCCAGCAGCTTAACGGGGGGGCATGAGCAGTTCTTC. Translated: CASSLTGGHEQFF.

The gene calls are TRBV7-9 and TRBJ1-1; TRBD1 matches at 7 bases. Germline lookup yields CDR1 SEHNR and CDR2 FQNEAQ (reference sequence). The CDR3 spans 17 residues. With V trimmed by 6 bases and J by 1 base, 14 bases remained unmatched. The CDR3 DNA follows: TGTGCCAGCAGACCCCGACCCGGAAGGACAGGGAACACTGAAGCTTTCTTT. Protein: CASRPRPGRTGNTEAFF.

This chain joins TRBV2 and TRBJ2-7; TRBD2 matches at 8 bases. This CDR3 is 14 amino acids long. The germline gives CDR1 SNHLY, CDR2 FYNNEI. V was pared by 11 bases and J by 5 bases, with 14 bases of the junction left unmatched. CDR3 DNA: TGTGCCGTCCCCACGGGGGGGGCCCCCGACGAGCAGTACTTC. Encoded protein: CAVPTGGAPDEQYF.

The rearrangement links TRBV5-5 to TRBJ1-6, with D unresolved. CDR1 is SGHKS and CDR2 is YYEKEE in the germline V gene (reference sequence). V was clipped by 0 bases and J by 10 bases, with 14 bases between them. This CDR3 has 15 residues. DNA of the CDR3: TGTGCCAGCAGCTTGGACTTGGGCGCTGGGTCACCCCTCCACTTT. As protein: CASSLDLGAGSPLHF. The full variable domain, completed using reference TRBV5-5 and TRBJ1-6, is DAGVTQSPTHLIKTRGQQVTLRCSPISGHKSVSWYQQVLGQGPQFIFQYYEKEERGRGNFPDRFSARQFPNYSSELNVNALLLGDSALYLCASSLDLGAGSPLHFGNGTRLTVT.

There are a few counts of this clone. The V and J genes are TRBV15 and TRBJ1-2, with D unclear. The ends were cut back, 1 base at V and 4 bases at J, with 13 bases in the middle. CDR1 is LNHNV and CDR2 is YYDKDF in the germline V gene (reference sequence). The CDR3 spans 15 residues. This chain's CDR3 is CATSRVGRTRYGYTF. The CDR3 DNA sequence: TGTGCCACCAGCAGAGTAGGGCGGACTCGCTATGGCTACACCTTC.

V and J are TRBV10-2 and TRBJ2-7, with 9 bases fitting TRBD2. The trim removed 10 bases at V and 3 bases at J, leaving 4 bases unmatched. This CDR3 spans 12 amino acids. The germline V gene encodes CDR1 WSHSY and CDR2 SAAADI. CDR3 nucleotides: TGCGCCACCGTGACTAGCGGCTACGAGCAGTACTTC. Encoded protein: CATVTSGYEQYF.

The chain links TRBV5-6 to TRBJ2-3; TRBD2 might be the D (5 bases). This CDR3 region has 17 residues. The germline V gene has CDR1 SGHDT and CDR2 YYEEEE. V lost 6 bases to trimming and J lost 3 bases, with 23 bases between them. The CDR3 sequence: CASKLRGLPGLTDTQYF. CDR3 DNA sequence: TGTGCCAGCAAACTCCGGGGTTTGCCCGGTTTAACAGATACGCAGTATTTT.

This rearrangement joins TRBV19 to TRBJ1-2; D perhaps matches TRBD1 (5 bases). Per the germline V gene, CDR1 is LNHDA and CDR2 is SQIVND (reference sequence). Trimming took off 3 bases at V and 4 bases at J, with 9 bases between the two ends. CDR3 length: 13 amino acids. The CDR3 DNA is TGTGCCAGTAGTATGGGACTATTCTATGGCTACACCTTC. Translated: CASSMGLFYGYTF.

CDR3 nucleotides: TGTGCCAGCATTACAGGGGGCCGAGAGACCCAGTACTTC. Translation gives CASITGGRETQYF. V and J are TRBV6-6 and TRBJ2-5; TRBD1 agrees at 9 bases. The CDR3 consists of 13 residues. Germline CDR1 is MNHNY and CDR2 is SVGAGI (reference sequence). With V trimmed by 7 bases and J by 4 bases, 4 bases remained unmatched.

This chain uses TRBV27 with TRBJ1-1, with D uncertain. The CDR3 covers 15 residues. V lost 2 bases to trimming and J lost 5 bases, with 15 bases between them. Germline CDR1 MNHEY, CDR2 SMNVEV (reference sequence). In nucleotides, the CDR3 is TGTGCCAGCAGTTTAAACAGACCGCCGTGGACTGAAGCTTTCTTT. Translated, it gives CASSLNRPPWTEAFF.